This entry features one T cell receptor (beta chain) sequence. Its antigen remains unidentified. The germline gives CDR1 SQVTM, CDR2 ANQGSEA. The CDR3 covers 12 residues. Every CD8+ subset sample held about 280,000 flow-sorted cells, done in triplicate. The data belong to a study of CXCR3-negative and CXCR3-positive naive CD8 T cells. Researchers prepared the TRB cDNA libraries using 5' RACE with UMI labels. TCRdb re-called the 5' RACE reads and gives one entry per CDR3 protein, without DNA. The specimen's table records 55,000 to 65,000 distinct CDR3 sequences. Study-wide points: Comparison of naive subsets found surface CD5 to be comparable, and TCR strength was inferred on the basis of TRB CDR3 properties. TRB CDR3s of CXCR3-positive naive cells were more hydrophobic than those of CXCR3-negative naive cells. TRBV-TRBJ usage matched between naive CXCR3-negative and CXCR3-positive cells but not between memory cells.

The origin of this receptor is a human donor in good health. Some clones in this sample may be carry-over from other donors' samples. The sample was naive CXCR3- CD8+ T cells from blood. The sample's subset: CD45RO-CCR7+CD27+CD95- naive CD8+ T cells lacking CXCR3 (TNR3-). This chain connects TRBV29-1 to TRBJ2-7. The CDR3 is CSVEVGLYEQYF.